This T cell receptor (beta chain) was observed in a study of T cell changes during pregnancy in multiple sclerosis. The CDR3 length is 17 residues. CDR1 LNHDA and CDR2 SQIVND come from the germline V gene (reference sequence). V was pared by 4 bases and J by 1 base, with 17 bases between. Repertoires were generated with immunoSEQ multiplex PCR, while TCRdb's copy carries only in-frame clones and drops some. The top ten clones hold under 0.7% of a sample with approximately 50,000 clones, roughly 90% of them seen once. The rearrangement uses TRBV19 and TRBJ1-5, with TRBD1 as a possible D gene (5 bases). Sequenced material: CD4+ T cells from peripheral blood mononuclear cells, taken after pregnancy. This clonotype originated in a female donor with multiple sclerosis, enrolled in a pregnancy study. The CDR3 spells CASSRRQGQPSNQPQHF. The CDR3, as DNA: TGTGCCAGTAGTAGGCGGCAGGGTCAACCAAGCAATCAGCCCCAGCATTTT.